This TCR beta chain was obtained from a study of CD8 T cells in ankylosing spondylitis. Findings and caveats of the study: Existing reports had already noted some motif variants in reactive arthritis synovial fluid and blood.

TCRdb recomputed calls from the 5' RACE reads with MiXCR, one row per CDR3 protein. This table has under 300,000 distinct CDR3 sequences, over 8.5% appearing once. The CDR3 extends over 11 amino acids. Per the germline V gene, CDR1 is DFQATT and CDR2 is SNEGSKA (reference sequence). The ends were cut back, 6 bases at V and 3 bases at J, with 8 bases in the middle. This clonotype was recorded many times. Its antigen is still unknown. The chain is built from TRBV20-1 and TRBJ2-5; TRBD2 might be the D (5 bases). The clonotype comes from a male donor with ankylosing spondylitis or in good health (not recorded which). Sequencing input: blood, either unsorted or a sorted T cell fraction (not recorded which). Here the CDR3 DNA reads TGCAGTGCCTTGGAGGAAGAGACCCAGTACTTC. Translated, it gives CSALEEETQYF.